This TCR beta chain was captured in a study of shared clonotypes between healthy human individuals. Regarding the study as a whole: What naive subsets generally showed was a larger estimated richness than memory subsets showed. Clonotype sharing among donors, it was expected, would be affected by sequencing depth.

Deletions cut 3 bases from V and 3 bases from J, with 8 bases between. The CDR3 spans 14 residues. CDR1 SGHNT and CDR2 YENEEA come from the germline V gene. In regard to this clone: Its antigen is unknown.

Assay execution took place at the deep level. Across several immunoSEQ plates, the genomic DNA of each subset was split evenly. Profiled with immunoSEQ multiplex PCR; TCRdb holds only in-frame clones, not every one. The repertoire consists of about a million clones, with around four fifths occurring once and the leading ten covering about 1.5%. Material for sequencing was memory CD4+ T cells sorted from blood. Subset noted: CD45RA-negative fraction. The sequence came from a man aged 18-30 years in good health. The chain joins TRBV11-3 to TRBJ2-2, with D perhaps TRBD2 (6 bases). This chain's CDR3 is CASSLWGDTGELFF. CDR3 nucleotides: TGTGCCAGCAGCTTGTGGGGGGACACCGGGGAGCTGTTTTTT.